Following are 21 T cell receptor beta chains from one sample sequenced in a study of naive and memory T cell subsets. A UMI-containing oligonucleotide was joined by 3' ligation to the TCR cDNA template. Four PCR rounds used nested alpha and beta constant region primers plus the SP2 primer. TCRdb called the 5' RACE reads again in MiXCR, with one record for every CDR3 protein. The profile shows roughly 56,000 distinct CDR3 sequences, under 8.5% of them singletons. Every receptor here comes from a male donor in good health.

This chain uses TRBV19 with TRBJ1-5; D unresolved. The CDR3 has 14 residues. V shed 3 bases and J shed 4 bases, with 10 bases lying between them. Germline CDR1 LNHDA, CDR2 SQIVND (reference sequence). The CDR3 DNA reads TGTGCCAGTAGTATCTCCGACCCTAATCAGCCCCAGCATTTT. Amino acid sequence: CASSISDPNQPQHF.

The sample holds a few counts of this clonotype. The rearrangement uses TRBV5-6 and TRBJ2-6; 10 bases align to TRBD1. The CDR3 covers 19 residues. J was trimmed by 4 bases and V by 5 bases; bases with no gene match: 15. In germline, CDR1 is SGHDT, CDR2 YYEEEE. DNA for the CDR3: TGTGCCAGCAGGCCAGGGTTCGGGACAGGGGCATCCGGGGCCAACGTCCTGACTTTC. It yields the protein CASRPGFGTGASGANVLTF. Full variable domain (rest looked up from reference TRBV5-6 and TRBJ2-6): DAGVTQSPTHLIKTRGQQVTLRCSPKSGHDTVSWYQQALGQGPQFIFQYYEEEERQRGNFPDRFSGHQFPNYSSELNVNALLLGDSALYLCASRPGFGTGASGANVLTFGAGSRLTVL.

This clonotype was detected many times. The rearrangement links TRBV14 to TRBJ2-3; a weak D match, TRBD1 (6 bases). Germline CDR1 SGHDN, CDR2 FVKESK. V was trimmed by 3 bases and J by 4 bases, leaving 14 bases between them. The CDR3 is 15 residues long. CDR3 DNA: TGTGCCAGCAGCCAGAGAACAGGGAGATCAGATACGCAGTATTTT. It encodes CASSQRTGRSDTQYF.

CDR3 nucleotides: TGCAGCTCACGTGGAGACAATGAGCAGTTCTTC. The encoded protein is CSSRGDNEQFF. This chain connects TRBV29-1 to TRBJ2-1; the D is unclear. This CDR3 has 11 residues. Germline assignment: CDR1 SQVTM and CDR2 ANQGSEA. Trimming took 8 bases from V and 5 from J, leaving 10 bases between them.

The chain couples TRBV2 to TRBJ1-4; 10 nucleotides agree with TRBD1. This CDR3 spans 14 amino acids. V gave up 6 bases and J gave up 7 bases; unmatched junction bases: 5. Germline CDR1 SNHLY, CDR2 FYNNEI. CDR3 sequence (DNA): TGTGCCAGCAGCGTAGGACAGGGGGTTGAAAAACTGTTTTTT. This sequence encodes CASSVGQGVEKLFF.

This clonotype has ten or more counts. The chain recombines TRBV6-6 with TRBJ2-3, with D uncertain. V was trimmed by 0 bases and J by 6 bases, leaving 13 bases between them. The CDR3 loop spans 15 amino acids. Germline V CDR1 and CDR2: MNHNY, SVGAGI (reference sequence). The chain's CDR3 is CASSYSRAYGDTQYF. The CDR3 DNA reads TGTGCCAGCAGTTACTCGAGAGCCTACGGGGATACGCAGTATTTT.

Only a few counts were recorded for this clonotype. This rearrangement joins TRBV19 to TRBJ2-1, with 7 nucleotides matching TRBD2. Germline values: CDR1 LNHDA, CDR2 SQIVND (reference sequence). CDR3 size: 13 residues. The V and J ends lost 7 bases and 9 bases, in that order; junction bases with no gene match: 9. The CDR3 here is CASTMEWGGEQFF. In DNA form, the CDR3 reads TGTGCCAGTACCATGGAGTGGGGGGGTGAGCAGTTCTTC.

This clonotype was seen at least ten times. The rearrangement uses TRBV6-5 and TRBJ2-5; D gene uncertain. Germline V gives CDR1 MNHEY, CDR2 SVGAGI. Trimming left V 6 bases short and J 2 bases short, with 10 bases between. This CDR3 region has 13 residues. CDR3 DNA sequence: TGTGCCAGCAGCCCCCTGGCGCAAGAGACCCAGTACTTC. Translation gives CASSPLAQETQYF.

This clonotype showed up many times. V and J are TRBV12-3 or TRBV12-4 and TRBJ2-1; either TRBD1 or TRBD2 may supply D (5 bases each). Trimming pared 6 bases from V and 8 bases from J, leaving 11 bases between. The CDR3 is made up of 12 amino acids. In DNA, the CDR3 is TGTGCCAGCAGGGGACGAGTCCATGAGCAGTTCTTC. Amino acids: CASRGRVHEQFF.

This clonotype turned up a few times. J is TRBJ2-1 and V is TRBV2; D unclear. CDR3 length equals 14 residues. V lost 7 bases, J lost 0 bases, and 10 bases lay in between. Germline-derived CDR1 and CDR2 are SNHLY and FYNNEI. CDR3 in amino acids: CASNPSSSYNEQFF. CDR3 nucleotides: TGTGCCAGCAACCCCTCGAGCTCCTACAATGAGCAGTTCTTC.

This clonotype was detected a few times. The genes are TRBV15 and TRBJ2-3; D may be TRBD2 (6 bases). The CDR3 totals 15 residues. Trimming stripped 2 bases from V and 4 bases from J, with 13 bases between. Germline CDR1 is LNHNV and CDR2 is YYDKDF (reference sequence). The CDR3 spells CATSRSGTLADTQYF. The CDR3 region has the DNA TGTGCCACCAGCAGATCCGGGACTCTGGCAGATACGCAGTATTTT.

CDR3 nucleotides: TGTGCCAGCAGCTTTACGGAGGGCCCTTCTTACGAGCAGTACTTC. It translates to CASSFTEGPSYEQYF. The chain combines TRBV7-9 with TRBJ2-7, with D possibly being TRBD2 (6 bases). Germline V lookup: CDR1 SEHNR, CDR2 FQNEAQ (reference sequence). The CDR3 is 15 residues long. Trimming left V 3 bases short and J 4 bases short, with 16 bases between.

In this sample, this clonotype turned up many times. The chain carries TRBV6-6 and TRBJ2-5; tentatively, D is TRBD1 or TRBD2 (5 bases each). Trimming cost V 4 bases and J 5 bases, with 26 bases left between them. CDR1 and CDR2 from the germline V gene are MNHNY and SVGAGI (reference sequence). The CDR3 has 18 amino acids. CDR3 DNA: TGTGCCAGCAGTTCGGGGCCCCCATCCCCCCCCCACTCGGAGACCCAGTACTTC. It encodes CASSSGPPSPPHSETQYF.

On this clonotype itself: This sequence may be a read error, since a much larger clone differs from it by one base. The DNA for the CDR3 is TGTGCCAGACGCCCCAGGGGCCATAGCACAGATACGCAGTATTTT. This sequence encodes CARRPRGHSTDTQYF. V is TRBV2 and J is TRBJ2-3, with D maybe TRBD1 (6 bases). Germline V CDR1 and CDR2: SNHLY, FYNNEI. V was pared by 9 bases and J by 0 bases, with 16 bases between. The CDR3 extends over 15 amino acids.

This clonotype was observed many times. The chain uses TRBV7-6 and TRBJ1-1, with D hard to call. Between the trimmed V and J ends, which lost 6 bases and 1 base, there was a span of 12 bases. CDR1 and CDR2 (germline): SGHVS, FNYEAQ. CDR3 length: 14 residues. The chain's CDR3 is CASSPKGSNTEAFF. DNA of the CDR3: TGTGCCAGCAGTCCGAAGGGATCGAACACTGAAGCTTTCTTT.

This clonotype came up many times. CDR3 DNA sequence: TGTGCCAGTAGTGCCGGGACAGGGGGCTTTCAGCCCCAGCATTTT. Translation gives CASSAGTGGFQPQHF. The rearrangement joins TRBV19 to TRBJ1-5, with 12 bases aligning to TRBD1. J lost 6 bases, V lost 5 bases, and 5 bases had no gene match. Per the germline V gene, CDR1 is LNHDA and CDR2 is SQIVND (reference sequence). This CDR3 is 15 amino acids long.

This sequence joins TRBV29-1 and TRBJ2-3, with D perhaps matching TRBD1 (5 bases). The V gene's germline CDR1 is SQVTM and CDR2 ANQGSEA. V was cut by 5 bases and J by 1 base, with 19 bases left in between. This CDR3 comprises 16 residues. CDR3 loop: CSVQGAGEWGTDTQYF. The CDR3 nucleotides read TGCAGCGTTCAAGGGGCAGGCGAGTGGGGCACAGATACGCAGTATTTT.

The chain employs TRBV15 and TRBJ2-3; TRBD2 is a possible D gene (6 bases). The CDR3 has 14 residues. V lost 11 bases, J lost 4 bases, and 19 bases lay in between. Germline V gives CDR1 LNHNV, CDR2 YYDKDF (reference sequence). Written as DNA, the CDR3 is TGTGCCCCCACGGGCCCTGGGGAGGCAGATACGCAGTATTTT. Translation: CAPTGPGEADTQYF.

This clonotype has ten or more counts. The V call is TRBV3-1, the J call TRBJ1-1; D remains unclear. The CDR3 has 14 amino acids. Trimming stripped 4 bases from V and 4 bases from J, with 13 bases between. CDR1 is LGHDT, CDR2 YNNKEL, per germline (reference sequence). DNA for the CDR3: TGTGCCAGCAGCCCCGGCGAGGTGGCCACTGAAGCTTTCTTT. This translates into CASSPGEVATEAFF.

This clonotype was observed at least ten times. The chain links TRBV30 to TRBJ2-1; maybe TRBD1 (5 bases). The CDR3 is 14 amino acids. Germline values: CDR1 GTSNPN, CDR2 SVGIG (reference sequence). Deletions cut 5 bases from V and 5 bases from J, with 16 bases between. CDR3 coding DNA: TGTGCCTGGTCACCAAGGGGTCTCAACAATGAGCAGTTCTTC. The encoded protein is CAWSPRGLNNEQFF.

In its sample, this clonotype was seen a few times. This chain uses TRBV6-6 with TRBJ1-6; TRBD1 matches at 7 bases. After removal of 5 bases from V and 8 bases from J, the junction contained 12 bases not matched to a gene. The germline V gene encodes CDR1 MNHNY and CDR2 SVGAGI (reference sequence). This CDR3 is 16 amino acids long. The CDR3 loop is CASSPPQTGTYSPLHF. The CDR3 DNA follows: TGTGCCAGCAGTCCACCACAGACAGGGACCTATTCACCCCTCCACTTT.